A selection of T cell receptor beta chains follows, all from one sample in a study of patients and donors after allogeneic stem cell transplantation. A single record per CDR3 protein comes from TCRdb applying MiXCR to the RT-PCR reads. The sample holds about 74,000 distinct CDR3 sequences; around a quarter are singletons and the top ten take approximately 26%. The material sequenced was blood, either unsorted or a sorted T cell fraction (not recorded which). The receptors derive from a human donor who was either an allogeneic HSCT recipient or a stem cell or donor lymphocyte infusion donor (not recorded which). It is not recorded whose cells these are; they may come from a transplant donor. The CDR3 runs from the conserved cysteine through the conserved F or W.

CASSKLAGRQETQYF,TRBV2,TRBJ2-5
CASSLYLDNEQFF,TRBV7-9,TRBJ2-1
CASSILGVTNTGELFF,TRBV27,TRBJ2-2
CASSFDRWNYNSPLHF,TRBV5-1,TRBJ1-6
CASSSRDRGNEQYF,TRBV12-3/TRBV12-4,TRBJ2-7
CASSPKLAPLPYEQYF,TRBV5-6,TRBJ2-7
CSATPGQLNEQFF,TRBV20-1,TRBJ2-1
CASSHGGGSNQPQHF,TRBV4-2,TRBJ1-5
CASSLARFQHDTGELFF,TRBV12-3/TRBV12-4,TRBJ2-2
CASRDRGSSGNTIYF,TRBV12-3/TRBV12-4,TRBJ1-3
CASSPGTGYNEQFF,TRBV5-1,TRBJ2-1
CASSEDSGSYNEQFF,TRBV2,TRBJ2-1
CASKSSSYEQYF,TRBV12-3/TRBV12-4,TRBJ2-7
CATSSQGSNYGYTF,TRBV15,TRBJ1-2
CARVNDSGTGNNEQFF,TRBV21-1,TRBJ2-1
CSARGGNTEAFF,TRBV20-1,TRBJ1-1
CASSSWTGVTYEQYF,TRBV5-1,TRBJ2-7
CASSQVIQGMGIQYF,TRBV4-1,TRBJ2-4
CASSFLPPGRNGNTIYF,TRBV11-2,TRBJ1-3
CASSPRGLAGEGPGELFF,TRBV19,TRBJ2-2
CASSSAIPGLAGGYQETQYF,TRBV5-1,TRBJ2-5
CSVGHQNTEAFF,TRBV29-1,TRBJ1-1
CASSLVVTGAPGYTF,TRBV7-9,TRBJ1-2
CSASILRGEAFF,TRBV20-1,TRBJ1-1
CASSSQHYEQYF,TRBV27,TRBJ2-7
CASSLEVLAGDEQFF,TRBV7-6,TRBJ2-1